This T cell receptor (beta chain) was documented in a study of blood T cell repertoires in COVID-19. Study information: The analysed material was cDNA or gDNA that came from T cells, B-cell-depleted T cells, or PBMCs.

The data were produced by immunoSEQ multiplex PCR, yet TCRdb's version contains in-frame clones alone and is incomplete. This table has over 200,000 clones, approximately 80% appearing once. The CDR3 runs 14 residues. CDR1 is LNHDA, CDR2 SQIVND, per germline (reference sequence). Trimming left V 1 base short and J 4 bases short, with 10 bases between. The sample was PBMCs or T cells enriched from blood (not recorded which). The gene calls are TRBV19 and TRBJ1-1; a weak D match, TRBD1 (5 bases). The sequence was collected from a man aged 55 to 69 who had recovered from COVID-19. As DNA, the CDR3 is TGTGCCAGTAGTATAGTTAGGGGATTCACTGAAGCTTTCTTT. It translates to CASSIVRGFTEAFF. The full variable domain, its missing parts supplied by reference TRBV19 and TRBJ1-1, is DGGITQSPKYLFRKEGQNVTLSCEQNLNHDAMYWYRQDPGQGLRLIYYSQIVNDFQKGDIAEGYSVSREKKESFPLTVTSAQKNPTAFYLCASSIVRGFTEAFFGQGTRLTVV.